This section outlines one T cell receptor beta chain sequence together with its context. Its antigen is unknown. Compared with germline, one end of the junction differs, possibly owing to a read error. This entry is derived from a study of OX40 agonist ivuxolimab in advanced cancers. Whole-study context: Six ivuxolimab dose levels, 0.01 to 10 mg/kg, were given intravenously every 2 weeks. Study-wide results and caveats: Mean expanded clone counts were higher in CD8+ than CD4+ T cells.

Profiled with immunoSEQ multiplex PCR; TCRdb holds only in-frame clones, not every one. Here the sample spans 30,000 to 50,000 clones, about 89% being singletons. The material sequenced was CD4+ or CD8+ T cells sorted from blood, taken in a trial of the OX40 agonist ivuxolimab. This TCR was sampled from an adult with an advanced solid tumor such as melanoma, head and neck, liver or kidney cancer.

The CDR3: CASSYWGVIQGTQYF. CDR3 DNA: TGTGCCAGCAGTTACTGGGGGGTAATCCAAGGGACCCAGTACTTC. V is TRBV6-5 and J is TRBJ2-5; weak D call: TRBD2 (6 bases). Per the germline V gene, CDR1 is MNHEY and CDR2 is SVGAGI. The CDR3 totals 15 residues.